These 18 T cell receptor beta chains originate from one sample sequenced in a study of blood T cells in healthy people across ages. With a J-beta primer mix and a sample-barcoded 5' primer, a second PCR ran 7 to 11 cycles. Via MiXCR, TCRdb re-called the 5' RACE reads, giving one row per CDR3 protein. The table has some 880,000 distinct CDR3 sequences, 30% to 45% seen once. The sequenced sample was blood. These TCRs come from a man aged 18-30 years in good health.

The J gene is TRBJ2-2, the V gene TRBV7-2, with a possible D match to TRBD2 (7 bases). Germline V gene data show CDR1 as SGHTA and CDR2 as FQGNSA. Trimming pared 2 bases from V and 1 base from J, leaving 14 bases between. The CDR3 consists of 17 residues. The CDR3 is CASSLNGGPENTGELFF. The CDR3 bases are TGTGCCAGCAGCTTAAACGGGGGGCCAGAGAACACCGGGGAGCTGTTTTTT.

This clonotype was detected a few times. The chain combines TRBV7-2 with TRBJ1-2, with TRBD1 identical over 7 bases. V was pared by 5 bases and J by 2 bases, with 5 bases of the junction left unmatched. CDR3 length: 14 residues. Germline CDR1 and CDR2: SGHTA and FQGNSA. The CDR3 is CASSRGQENYGYTF. CDR3 bases: TGTGCCAGCAGCCGTGGACAGGAAAACTATGGCTACACCTTC.

The chain recombines TRBV12-3 or TRBV12-4 with TRBJ1-2, with D possibly matching TRBD1 (5 bases). V was trimmed by 1 base and J by 3 bases, leaving 9 bases between them. CDR3 length: 14 residues. The CDR3 reads CASSLGTRDYGYTF. The DNA of the CDR3 is TGTGCCAGCAGTTTAGGGACAAGAGACTATGGCTACACCTTC.

This chain uses TRBV25-1 with TRBJ1-2; D not resolved. With 2 bases removed from V and 0 bases from J, the gap between germline ends came to 7 bases. Germline V CDR1 and CDR2: MGHDK, SYGVNS. This CDR3 contains 14 residues. CDR3 DNA: TGTGCCAGCAGTGAACACGGAGCTAACTATGGCTACACCTTC. Translating it yields CASSEHGANYGYTF.

This clonotype was found a few times. This rearrangement joins TRBV5-1 to TRBJ2-5; D might be TRBD1 (6 bases). CDR1 SGHRS and CDR2 YFSETQ come from the germline V gene. Trimming pared 2 bases from V and 11 bases from J, leaving 22 bases between. The length of the CDR3 is 15 residues. The CDR3 coding sequence is TGCGCCAGCAGCTTACAGGGTAAGGGCCACAATGAGCAGTACTTC. Amino acid sequence: CASSLQGKGHNEQYF.

This clonotype was seen more than once but under ten times. This rearrangement joins TRBV28 to TRBJ2-1; a weak D match, TRBD2 (6 bases). The CDR3 spans 16 residues. Trimming left V 0 bases short and J 0 bases short, with 9 bases between. From germline, CDR1 is MDHEN and CDR2 SYDVKM. The CDR3 sequence is CASSLWGTDSYNEQFF. The DNA of the CDR3 is TGTGCCAGCAGTTTATGGGGGACTGACTCCTACAATGAGCAGTTCTTC.

The genes are TRBV7-9 and TRBJ2-1; 7 nucleotides line up with TRBD1. V lost 8 bases, J lost 3 bases, and 7 bases stayed unmatched. The CDR3 covers 14 residues. The germline V gene encodes CDR1 SEHNR and CDR2 FQNEAQ (reference sequence). CDR3 DNA sequence: TGTGCCAGCGGCCCGGGGACAGTCTACAATGAGCAGTTCTTC. It encodes CASGPGTVYNEQFF.

This clonotype was counted at least ten times. The gene calls are TRBV5-1 and TRBJ2-5, with a tentative D call TRBD2 (5 bases). V lost 0 bases to trimming and J lost 5 bases, with 11 bases between them. There are 14 residues in the CDR3. CDR1 is SGHRS and CDR2 is YFSETQ in the germline V gene. CDR3 sequence (DNA): TGCGCCAGCAGCTTGGGGATCCGAGGGGAGACCCAGTACTTC. Residues: CASSLGIRGETQYF.

The rearrangement links TRBV29-1 to TRBJ2-5; possible D gene TRBD2, 5 bases. CDR3 length: 14 amino acids. Germline assignment: CDR1 SQVTM and CDR2 ANQGSEA. Trimming stripped 3 bases from V and 4 bases from J, with 15 bases between. The CDR3 here is CSVDPGSGRETQYF. Here the CDR3 DNA reads TGCAGCGTTGACCCCGGGTCTGGGAGAGAGACCCAGTACTTC.

This clonotype has at least ten counts. The V and J genes are TRBV20-1 and TRBJ2-1, with D possibly matching TRBD2 (6 bases). The CDR3 has 15 residues. CDR1 is DFQATT, CDR2 SNEGSKA, per germline (reference sequence). Trimming took off 4 bases at V and 3 bases at J, with 16 bases between the two ends. This chain's CDR3 is CSAIRAGIGYNEQFF. Written as DNA, the CDR3 is TGCAGTGCTATCAGAGCGGGTATTGGCTACAATGAGCAGTTCTTC.

The J gene is TRBJ1-2, the V gene TRBV11-2, with D uncertain. There are 15 residues in the CDR3. Germline loops: CDR1 SGHAT, CDR2 FQNNGV. V was trimmed by 0 bases and J by 6 bases, leaving 14 bases between them. The CDR3 nucleotides are TGTGCCAGCAGCTTAGATCGGGGATCCGGGCATGGCTACACCTTC. This encodes CASSLDRGSGHGYTF.

As concerns this clonotype: This may arise from a read error, as a much more abundant clone is one base away. This chain uses TRBV13 with TRBJ2-1; 7 positions agree with TRBD1. The germline CDR1 and CDR2 sequences are PRHDT and FYEKMQ (reference sequence). This CDR3 contains 15 residues. The V and J ends lost 3 bases and 5 bases, in that order; junction bases with no gene match: 7. The CDR3 DNA sequence: TGTGCCAGCAGCTTGACCCCAGGGGGTCACAATGAGCAGTTCTTC. Residues: CASSLTPGGHNEQFF.

This clonotype has a single count. The chain has TRBV10-3 and TRBJ1-1; a possible D gene is TRBD1 (5 bases). CDR3 size: 13 residues. Trimming shortened V by 8 bases and J by 5 bases, and 15 bases separated the two germline ends. The germline gives CDR1 ENHRY, CDR2 SYGVKD. The CDR3 spells CAILNGTRTEAFF. CDR3 nucleotide sequence: TGTGCCATCCTTAACGGGACGAGGACTGAAGCTTTCTTT.

In this sample, this clonotype turned up many times. V is TRBV7-2 and J is TRBJ2-1; no definite D call. CDR1 and CDR2 from the germline V gene are SGHTA and FQGNSA. The germline V and J ends were trimmed by 3 bases and 8 bases, with 14 bases remaining between them. The CDR3 has 14 residues. DNA for the CDR3: TGTGCCAGCAGCTTCCCGGGCCAAGTTTATGAGCAGTTCTTC. This codes for CASSFPGQVYEQFF.

This clonotype has only a few counts. The V gene is TRBV30, the J gene TRBJ2-7, with D perhaps matching TRBD1 or TRBD2 (5 bases each). With 1 base removed from V and 3 bases from J, the gap between germline ends came to 10 bases. Germline values: CDR1 GTSNPN, CDR2 SVGIG (reference sequence). The length of the CDR3 is 13 residues. CDR3 amino acids: CAWSAGRIYEQYF. CDR3 DNA sequence: TGTGCCTGGAGTGCGGGACGGATCTACGAGCAGTACTTC.

V usage is TRBV20-1 and J usage is TRBJ2-5; the D gene is possibly TRBD1 (5 bases). From germline, CDR1 is DFQATT and CDR2 SNEGSKA (reference sequence). The CDR3 has 13 amino acids. Trimming removed 2 bases from V and 11 bases from J, with 18 bases in between. CDR3 amino acids: CSARRQGSNEQYF. The DNA for the CDR3 is TGCAGTGCTAGACGGCAGGGTAGTAATGAGCAGTACTTC.

With respect to this clonotype: One junction end disagrees with the germline gene, perhaps due to a read error. This sequence joins TRBV20-1 and TRBJ1-4; D uncertain. Germline CDR1 is DFQATT and CDR2 is SNEGSKA (reference sequence). CDR3 length: 14 residues. CDR3 sequence (DNA): TGCAGTGCTCCCCGTCCTGCAACTAATGAAGAACTGTTTTTT. Its translation is CSAPRPATNEELFF.

This clonotype was detected a few times. The rearrangement joins TRBV12-3 or TRBV12-4 to TRBJ2-7; weak D call: TRBD1 (6 bases). The CDR3 has 17 amino acids. V was clipped by 0 bases and J by 2 bases, with 17 bases between them. CDR3 in DNA: TGTGCCAGCAGTTTAGCCTGGGGCAGGGGCCTTACCTACGAGCAGTACTTC. This translates into CASSLAWGRGLTYEQYF.